Presented here are 17 T cell receptor beta chains from one specimen sequenced in a study of cytomegalovirus exposure and HLA in healthy donors (dated by TCRdb to 2017 to 2019). Library preparation was by the immunoSEQ multiplex PCR assay. This immuneACCESS table, as held by TCRdb, lists in-frame sequences with V and J called but not all clones. Of the missing ones, under half trace to an unresolved V gene in checked studies; the others have no known cause. Here the sample has 150,000 to 200,000 clones; 86% occur a single time. The ten largest account for roughly 1.5% of the sample. The sequenced sample consisted of PBMCs. These receptors all stem from a woman under 30 in good health and CMV-seronegative.

This sequence joins TRBV5-1 and TRBJ2-2; 9 bases fit TRBD1. The CDR3 totals 14 residues. V lost 4 bases, J lost 7 bases, and 5 bases stayed unmatched. The germline gives CDR1 SGHRS, CDR2 YFSETQ. The CDR3 region is CASSAGQGNGELFF. In DNA, the CDR3 is TGCGCCAGCAGCGCTGGACAGGGGAACGGGGAGCTGTTTTTT.

The V gene is TRBV2, the J gene TRBJ1-5; the match to TRBD1 covers 10 bases. The germline gives CDR1 SNHLY, CDR2 FYNNEI. The CDR3 length is 15 residues. After removal of 6 bases from V and 4 bases from J, the junction contained 6 bases not matched to a gene. CDR3 loop: CASRKGQGFNQPQHF. DNA of the CDR3: TGTGCCAGCAGAAAGGGACAGGGGTTTAATCAGCCCCAGCATTTT.

This clone was observed once. The chain has TRBV30 and TRBJ1-1; D gene uncertain. This CDR3 has 13 residues. Germline V CDR1 and CDR2: GTSNPN, SVGIG (reference sequence). Trimming took off 3 bases at V and 2 bases at J, with 10 bases between the two ends. DNA for the CDR3: TGTGCCTGGAGCCGTCATAGTAACACTGAAGCTTTCTTT. Its translation: CAWSRHSNTEAFF.

This chain uses TRBV14 with TRBJ1-4; the match to TRBD1 covers 7 bases. The length of the CDR3 is 14 residues. Germline V lookup: CDR1 SGHDN, CDR2 FVKESK. The junction had 7 bases not matched to a gene; V was cut back by 4 bases and J by 8 bases. CDR3: CASSLLGGEEKLFF. CDR3 coding DNA: TGTGCCAGCAGCCTTTTAGGGGGCGAAGAAAAACTGTTTTTT.

The rearrangement uses TRBV5-6 and TRBJ1-1; 7 nucleotides line up with TRBD1. This CDR3 is built from 15 residues. Germline CDR1 SGHDT, CDR2 YYEEEE. V trimming: 4 bases; J trimming: 1 base; junction bases outside the gene matches: 7. The CDR3 DNA reads TGTGCCAGCAGCCAGAAAGGACAGGCGAACACTGAAGCTTTCTTT. It is translated as CASSQKGQANTEAFF.

V usage is TRBV7-2 and J usage is TRBJ2-7; D gene unclear. V lost 3 bases and J lost 2, with 14 bases in between. The CDR3 is made up of 15 amino acids. Germline CDR1 is SGHTA and CDR2 is FQGNSA. The DNA for the CDR3 is TGTGCCAGCAGCTTTATCGGGTTGGGTCCCTACGAGCAGTACTTC. Protein product: CASSFIGLGPYEQYF.

This chain uses TRBV19 with TRBJ1-3; maybe TRBD1 (6 bases). The V end was cut by 6 bases, the J end by 4 bases, with 13 bases between. Germline V CDR1 and CDR2: LNHDA, SQIVND (reference sequence). This CDR3 comprises 14 residues. This CDR3 is CASRQTGSGNTIYF. CDR3 DNA: TGTGCCAGTAGACAGACAGGTTCCGGAAACACCATATATTTT.

The V call is TRBV6-5, the J call TRBJ2-2; D is perhaps TRBD2 (5 bases). In germline, CDR1 is MNHEY, CDR2 SVGAGI. V dropped 6 bases and J dropped 7 bases, with 9 bases sitting between them. The CDR3 totals 12 residues. CDR3 region: CASRAEVGELFF. The CDR3 nucleotides read TGTGCCAGCAGGGCGGAGGTCGGGGAGCTGTTTTTT.

The chain carries TRBV11-2 and TRBJ2-7; D call uncertain. Germline CDR1 is SGHAT and CDR2 is FQNNGV. V lost 1 base and J lost 5, with 12 bases in between. The CDR3 has 14 amino acids. CDR3 sequence (DNA): TGTGCCAGCAGCTTAGTTGGTCTTCAGGACGAGCAGTACTTC. This codes for CASSLVGLQDEQYF. Variable domain in full (rest from reference TRBV11-2 and TRBJ2-7): EAGVAQSPRYKIIEKRQSVAFWCNPISGHATLYWYQQILGQGPKLLIQFQNNGVVDDSQLPKDRFSAERLKGVDSTLKIQPAKLEDSAVYLCASSLVGLQDEQYFGPGTRLTVT.

This clone was recorded only once. The chain is built from TRBV10-3 and TRBJ2-1; 9 bases are shared with TRBD2. This CDR3 comprises 14 residues. Germline trimming cut 6 bases from V and 7 bases from J; bases unmatched to any gene: 7. The germline gives CDR1 ENHRY, CDR2 SYGVKD. This CDR3 is CAIRGDSGSNEQFF. As DNA, the CDR3 is TGTGCCATCAGGGGGGATAGCGGGAGTAATGAGCAGTTCTTC.

This chain uses TRBV6-4 with TRBJ2-3; 8 nucleotides match TRBD1. Germline-derived CDR1 and CDR2 are MRHNA and SNTAGT. This CDR3 has 14 residues. V shed 5 bases and J 0 bases; nucleotides not matched to a gene: 1. The CDR3 coding sequence is TGTGCCAGCAGTCGGACAGGGAGCACAGATACGCAGTATTTT. Amino acid sequence: CASSRTGSTDTQYF.

J is TRBJ2-3 and V is TRBV5-6, with 7 positions matching TRBD2. CDR1 and CDR2 (germline): SGHDT, YYEEEE. The CDR3 extends over 12 amino acids. The J segment lost 8 bases and the V segment lost 3 bases, leaving 3 bases of the junction unmatched. The CDR3 here is CASSSSGGTQYF. In DNA, the CDR3 is TGTGCCAGCAGCTCCTCGGGGGGTACGCAGTATTTT.

This clone was observed a few times. The J gene is TRBJ2-5, the V gene TRBV7-2, with 9 bases matching TRBD2. There are 16 residues in the CDR3. Germline loops: CDR1 SGHTA, CDR2 FQGNSA. The V segment lost 1 base and the J segment 5 bases; nucleotides outside the gene matches: 8. In nucleotides, the CDR3 is TGTGCCAGCAGCTTAGTAGCTAGCGGGATGCTTGAGACCCAGTACTTC. It encodes CASSLVASGMLETQYF.

The chain recombines TRBV12-5 with TRBJ1-2; no reliable D call. The CDR3 runs to 15 residues. Deletions cut 0 bases from V and 8 bases from J, with 16 bases between. Germline V gene lookup returns CDR1 LGHNT and CDR2 FRNRAP. The CDR3 here is CASGLVVGNRGGYTF. The CDR3 nucleotides are TGTGCTAGTGGTTTGGTGGTAGGGAACCGGGGAGGCTACACCTTC. Full variable domain (missing parts from reference TRBV12-5 and TRBJ1-2): DARVTQTPRHKVTEMGQEVTMRCQPILGHNTVFWYRQTMMQGLELLAYFRNRAPLDDSGMPKDRFSAEMPDATLATLKIQPSEPRDSAVYFCASGLVVGNRGGYTFGSGTRLTVV.

The count of this clone is one. This chain's CDR3 is CASSPMGTVTGELFF. The CDR3 nucleotides read TGTGCCAGCTCACCAATGGGGACAGTCACCGGGGAGCTGTTTTTT. The rearrangement joins TRBV18 to TRBJ2-2, with 7 bases that match TRBD1. CDR3 length: 15 residues. Losses at the gene ends were 2 bases for V and 4 bases for J; bases not matched to a gene: 4. The V gene's germline CDR1 is KGHSH and CDR2 LQKENI. The whole variable domain, filled in from reference TRBV18 and TRBJ2-2, reads NAGVMQNPRHLVRRRGQEARLRCSPMKGHSHVYWYRQLPEEGLKFMVYLQKENIIDESGMPKERFSAEFPKEGPSILRIQQVVRGDSAAYFCASSPMGTVTGELFFGEGSRLTVL.

The chain uses TRBV11-2 and TRBJ1-4; tentative D call: TRBD1 (6 bases). In germline, CDR1 is SGHAT, CDR2 FQNNGV. The ends were cut back, 6 bases at V and 7 bases at J, with 12 bases in the middle. This CDR3 contains 13 residues. CDR3 amino acids: CASSIQGTEKLFF. DNA of the CDR3: TGTGCCAGCAGTATCCAGGGGACTGAAAAACTGTTTTTT.

The CDR3 loop reads CASSLAPGAGITGELFF. For the CDR3, the DNA is TGTGCCAGCAGCTTAGCCCCAGGGGCAGGGATAACCGGGGAGCTGTTTTTT. This chain uses TRBV7-6 with TRBJ2-2; D may be TRBD1 (6 bases). V lost 0 bases and J 5 bases, leaving 16 bases between the germline ends. Germline assignment: CDR1 SGHVS and CDR2 FNYEAQ. The length of the CDR3 is 17 residues.